The next 22 T cell receptor beta chains were all read from a single sample in a study of long-term antiretroviral therapy in people with HIV. It was version v3.0 of the immunoSEQ assay that was run at survey level. The protocol was immunoSEQ multiplex PCR, while the TCRdb copy is restricted to in-frame clones and leaves out a portion. This sample has under 45,000 clones, with 80% to 90% found just once. Here the sequenced sample was unsorted PBMCs, taken 1.2 years after starting antiretroviral therapy. The receptors were sampled from a woman aged 50 to 65 with HIV.

This clone has just a few counts. This chain connects TRBV7-9 to TRBJ1-2; D is ambiguous. V lost 1 base and J lost 4, with 7 bases in between. The CDR3 has 13 amino acids. Looked up from germline, CDR1 is SEHNR and CDR2 is FQNEAQ (reference sequence). CDR3 coding DNA: TGTGCCAGCAGCTTAGAATCGGCCTATGGCTACACCTTC. This encodes CASSLESAYGYTF.

The chain recombines TRBV4-1 with TRBJ2-5, with 13 bases that match TRBD2. Trimming removed 0 bases from V and 1 base from J; junction bases left unmatched: 2. Germline lookup yields CDR1 MGHRA and CDR2 YSYEKL. The CDR3 consists of 17 residues. The CDR3 sequence is CASSQELAGGFQETQYF. In DNA form, the CDR3 reads TGCGCCAGCAGCCAAGAACTAGCGGGGGGGTTCCAAGAGACCCAGTACTTC.

Written as DNA, the CDR3 is TGCGCCAGCAGCCAAGATGGGACTAGCGGGTACAATGAGCAGTTCTTC. Protein sequence: CASSQDGTSGYNEQFF. The chain recombines TRBV4-3 with TRBJ2-1, with 12 bases lining up with TRBD2. The germline V gene has CDR1 LGHNA and CDR2 YSLEER. V lost 0 bases and J lost 4; bases outside the gene matches: 1. The CDR3 extends over 16 amino acids.

The chain couples TRBV7-9 to TRBJ1-4, with D hard to call. V was pared by 5 bases and J by 2 bases, with 9 bases between. This CDR3 is 14 amino acids long. Germline CDR1 is SEHNR and CDR2 is FQNEAQ (reference sequence). The CDR3 here is CASSLPPTNEKLFF. In nucleotides, the CDR3 is TGTGCCAGCAGCCTCCCTCCTACTAATGAAAAACTGTTTTTT.

The J gene is TRBJ1-2, the V gene TRBV2, with TRBD1 identical over 7 bases. The CDR3 is 17 amino acids. The V segment lost 7 bases and the J segment 0 bases; nucleotides outside the gene matches: 14. Germline CDR1 and CDR2: SNHLY and FYNNEI. Written as DNA, the CDR3 is TGTGCCAGCACCGAACCGACAGGGTCAAGGGCTAACTATGGCTACACCTTC. It codes for CASTEPTGSRANYGYTF.

This chain uses TRBV18 with TRBJ2-4; a weak D match, TRBD2 (6 bases). The CDR3 sequence is 16 residues long. Germline V gene data show CDR1 as KGHSH and CDR2 as LQKENI. V lost 3 bases and J lost 3, with 15 bases in between. The CDR3 protein is CASSPREGRGKNIQYF. CDR3 nucleotides: TGTGCCAGCTCACCTCGTGAGGGGCGGGGCAAAAACATTCAGTACTTC.

This clone has more than one count but fewer than ten. CDR3 sequence (DNA): TGTGCCAGCAGCATCGGGACAGGAAGGACTGAAGCTTTCTTT. Residues: CASSIGTGRTEAFF. The V gene is TRBV7-9, the J gene TRBJ1-1, with 8 nucleotides matching TRBD1. The CDR3 sequence is 14 residues long. CDR1 is SEHNR and CDR2 is FQNEAQ in the germline V gene (reference sequence). Germline trimming cut 5 bases from V and 5 bases from J; bases unmatched to any gene: 7.

This clone was seen a handful of times. This chain uses TRBV6-5 with TRBJ2-2; D not certain. The germline CDR1 and CDR2 sequences are MNHEY and SVGAGI. The CDR3 sequence is 16 residues long. Trimming pared 1 base from V and 5 bases from J, leaving 14 bases between. DNA for the CDR3: TGTGCCAGCAGTTACTTGGGTTCTGATGTAACCGGGGAGCTGTTTTTT. Its protein product is CASSYLGSDVTGELFF.

The chain is built from TRBV7-8 and TRBJ2-3; perhaps TRBD1 as D (5 bases). CDR1 is SGHVS, CDR2 FQNEAQ, per germline. V was shortened by 2 bases and J by 4 bases, with 10 bases between the two germline ends. The CDR3 totals 14 residues. This chain's CDR3 is CASSLSQGADTQYF. The CDR3 DNA follows: TGTGCCAGCAGCTTATCTCAGGGCGCAGATACGCAGTATTTT.

The chain carries TRBV19 and TRBJ1-5, with a tentative D call TRBD1 (5 bases). This CDR3 has 14 amino acids. V was clipped by 3 bases and J by 6 bases, with 12 bases between them. CDR1 and CDR2 (germline): LNHDA, SQIVND (reference sequence). The CDR3 region is CASSIGGSGQPQHF. CDR3 coding DNA: TGTGCCAGTAGTATCGGGGGGTCCGGTCAGCCCCAGCATTTT.

This clone is a singleton in its sample. The chain joins TRBV19 to TRBJ2-1, with D unresolved. CDR1 and CDR2 from the germline V gene are LNHDA and SQIVND (reference sequence). V lost 3 bases and J lost 4, with 1 base in between. This CDR3 is built from 11 residues. CDR3 region: CASSIYNEQFF. The CDR3 nucleotides read TGTGCCAGTAGTATTTACAATGAGCAGTTCTTC.

The chain is built from TRBV19 and TRBJ2-2; TRBD2 aligns across 13 bases. CDR1 and CDR2 from the germline V gene are LNHDA and SQIVND (reference sequence). V lost 10 bases and J lost 7; bases outside the gene matches: 9. CDR3 length: 15 residues. The CDR3 nucleotides read TGTGCCACCCAAGGACTAGCGGGGGCGAACGGGGAGCTGTTTTTT. Translation gives CATQGLAGANGELFF.

The chain combines TRBV5-6 with TRBJ2-5; possibly TRBD1 for D (6 bases). Trimming pared 9 bases from V and 5 bases from J, leaving 11 bases between. Germline-derived CDR1 and CDR2 are SGHDT and YYEEEE. This CDR3 comprises 11 residues. The CDR3 region has the DNA TGTGCCACGGGCAGGGGCGAGACCCAGTACTTC. This sequence encodes CATGRGETQYF. The entire variable domain, with the rest obtained from reference TRBV5-6 and TRBJ2-5, is as follows: DAGVTQSPTHLIKTRGQQVTLRCSPKSGHDTVSWYQQALGQGPQFIFQYYEEEERQRGNFPDRFSGHQFPNYSSELNVNALLLGDSALYLCATGRGETQYFGPGTRLLVL.

CDR3 protein: CASSLLLDRGRVVYGYTF. The CDR3 DNA sequence: TGCGCCAGCAGCTTGCTCCTCGACAGGGGGCGCGTGGTCTATGGCTACACCTTC. J is TRBJ1-2 and V is TRBV5-1; 10 positions match TRBD1. This CDR3 region has 18 residues. Germline V lookup: CDR1 SGHRS, CDR2 YFSETQ. Trimming removed 1 base from V and 4 bases from J; junction bases left unmatched: 13.

V usage is TRBV7-9 and J usage is TRBJ1-3; D remains unclear. This CDR3 has 16 residues. Germline values: CDR1 SEHNR, CDR2 FQNEAQ (reference sequence). Trimming removed 5 bases from V and 0 bases from J, with 14 bases in between. CDR3 in amino acids: CASSSLARTSGNTIYF. For the CDR3, the DNA is TGTGCCAGCAGCAGCCTCGCCAGGACCTCTGGAAACACCATATATTTT.

The gene calls are TRBV7-9 and TRBJ2-1; D not resolved. The CDR3 has 12 residues. Germline-derived CDR1 and CDR2 are SEHNR and FQNEAQ (reference sequence). V lost 2 bases to trimming and J lost 5 bases, with 4 bases between them. CDR3 protein: CASSLYDNEQFF. The CDR3, as DNA: TGTGCCAGCAGCTTATACGACAATGAGCAGTTCTTC.

The rearrangement joins TRBV6-6 to TRBJ1-3, with 7 bases fitting TRBD1. Trimming took 7 bases from V and 3 from J; bases not matched to a gene: 3. Per germline, CDR1 MNHNY and CDR2 SVGAGI (reference sequence). CDR3 length: 13 residues. The CDR3 DNA follows: TGTGCCAGCAAACAGGGGAGTGGAAACACCATATATTTT. Its protein is CASKQGSGNTIYF.

This chain connects TRBV5-1 to TRBJ1-4; a possible D gene is TRBD1 (6 bases). Germline CDR1 reads SGHRS; CDR2 reads YFSETQ. The CDR3 consists of 15 residues. Trimming stripped 4 bases from V and 4 bases from J, with 14 bases between. The CDR3, as DNA: TGCGCCAGCAGCCGTATTGGACAGAGTAATGAAAAACTGTTTTTT. It is translated as CASSRIGQSNEKLFF.

The gene calls are TRBV2 and TRBJ2-1, with 10 bases fitting TRBD1. The CDR3 runs 15 residues. Germline lookup yields CDR1 SNHLY and CDR2 FYNNEI. The V gene end was trimmed by 8 bases and the J gene end by 7 bases; junction bases not matched to a gene: 11. As DNA, the CDR3 is TGTGCCAGCTGGACCGGGACAGGGGTAGGAAATGAGCAGTTCTTC. As protein: CASWTGTGVGNEQFF. The whole variable domain, filled in from reference TRBV2 and TRBJ2-1, reads EPEVTQTPSHQVTQMGQEVILRCVPISNHLYFYWYRQILGQKVEFLVSFYNNEISEKSEIFDDQFSVERPDGSNFTLKIRSTKLEDSAMYFCASWTGTGVGNEQFFGPGTRLTVL.

V usage is TRBV5-4 and J usage is TRBJ2-3; 8 nucleotides line up with TRBD1. Germline CDR1 and CDR2: SGHNT and YYREEE (reference sequence). The CDR3 runs to 14 residues. V shed 4 bases and J 4 bases; nucleotides not matched to a gene: 5. For the CDR3, the DNA is TGTGCCAGCAGCACCGACAGGGGCGCAGATACGCAGTATTTT. Its translation is CASSTDRGADTQYF.

The rearrangement joins TRBV20-1 to TRBJ1-4; unclear D gene. Germline CDR1 is DFQATT and CDR2 is SNEGSKA (reference sequence). The CDR3 length is 11 residues. V was clipped by 6 bases and J by 7 bases, with 9 bases between them. The CDR3 loop is CSAATGEKLFF. The CDR3 coding sequence is TGCAGTGCAGCCACCGGTGAAAAACTGTTTTTT.

This chain links TRBV30 with TRBJ2-7; 11 bases line up with TRBD1. V lost 3 bases to trimming and J lost 6 bases; unmatched junction nucleotides: 10. This CDR3 is 15 amino acids long. Germline CDR1 is GTSNPN and CDR2 is SVGIG (reference sequence). CDR3 sequence reads: CAWSNRDRGISEQYF. As DNA, the CDR3 is TGTGCCTGGAGCAACCGGGACAGGGGGATCTCCGAGCAGTACTTC.